The source of this T cell receptor (beta chain) is a study of memory CD4+ T cells and cytomegalovirus serostatus. The CDR3 length is 15 residues. Germline CDR1 SNHLY, CDR2 FYNNEI. Trimming left V 7 bases short and J 1 base short, with 16 bases between. The sort gate was single viable CD3+CD4+CD8-CD45RO+ cells for memory CD4+ T cells. Produced via immunoSEQ multiplex PCR; TCRdb's table is partial and in-frame only. This sample has 60,000 to 70,000 clones; 76% occur once, and the top ten carry about 4.3%. Findings and limits, study-wide: Median bootstrapped AUC for CMV status was approximately 0.94 originally, approximately 0.93 US-trained.

This clone appeared a single time. The antigen is undetermined. The sequenced material came from memory CD4+ T cells from blood. The V gene is TRBV2, the J gene TRBJ1-1; the D gene is possibly TRBD1 (6 bases). This TCR derives from an adult in good health and CMV-seropositive. CDR3 sequence reads: CASNRGGAGNTEAFF. The CDR3 bases are TGTGCCAGCAACAGAGGGGGGGCCGGGAACACTGAAGCTTTCTTT.